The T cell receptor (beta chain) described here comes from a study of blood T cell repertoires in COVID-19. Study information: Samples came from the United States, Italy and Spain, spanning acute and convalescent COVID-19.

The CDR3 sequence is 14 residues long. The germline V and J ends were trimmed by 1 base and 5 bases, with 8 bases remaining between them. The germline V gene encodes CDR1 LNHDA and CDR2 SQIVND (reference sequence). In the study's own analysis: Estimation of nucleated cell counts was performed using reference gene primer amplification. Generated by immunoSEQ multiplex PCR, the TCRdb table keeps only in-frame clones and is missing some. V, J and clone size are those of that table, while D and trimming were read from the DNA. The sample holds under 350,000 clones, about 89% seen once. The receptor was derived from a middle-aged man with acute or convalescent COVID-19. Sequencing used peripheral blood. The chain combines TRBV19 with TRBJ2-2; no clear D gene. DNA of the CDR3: TGTGCCAGTAGTATAGGAGGATGGACCGGGGAGCTGTTTTTT. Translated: CASSIGGWTGELFF.